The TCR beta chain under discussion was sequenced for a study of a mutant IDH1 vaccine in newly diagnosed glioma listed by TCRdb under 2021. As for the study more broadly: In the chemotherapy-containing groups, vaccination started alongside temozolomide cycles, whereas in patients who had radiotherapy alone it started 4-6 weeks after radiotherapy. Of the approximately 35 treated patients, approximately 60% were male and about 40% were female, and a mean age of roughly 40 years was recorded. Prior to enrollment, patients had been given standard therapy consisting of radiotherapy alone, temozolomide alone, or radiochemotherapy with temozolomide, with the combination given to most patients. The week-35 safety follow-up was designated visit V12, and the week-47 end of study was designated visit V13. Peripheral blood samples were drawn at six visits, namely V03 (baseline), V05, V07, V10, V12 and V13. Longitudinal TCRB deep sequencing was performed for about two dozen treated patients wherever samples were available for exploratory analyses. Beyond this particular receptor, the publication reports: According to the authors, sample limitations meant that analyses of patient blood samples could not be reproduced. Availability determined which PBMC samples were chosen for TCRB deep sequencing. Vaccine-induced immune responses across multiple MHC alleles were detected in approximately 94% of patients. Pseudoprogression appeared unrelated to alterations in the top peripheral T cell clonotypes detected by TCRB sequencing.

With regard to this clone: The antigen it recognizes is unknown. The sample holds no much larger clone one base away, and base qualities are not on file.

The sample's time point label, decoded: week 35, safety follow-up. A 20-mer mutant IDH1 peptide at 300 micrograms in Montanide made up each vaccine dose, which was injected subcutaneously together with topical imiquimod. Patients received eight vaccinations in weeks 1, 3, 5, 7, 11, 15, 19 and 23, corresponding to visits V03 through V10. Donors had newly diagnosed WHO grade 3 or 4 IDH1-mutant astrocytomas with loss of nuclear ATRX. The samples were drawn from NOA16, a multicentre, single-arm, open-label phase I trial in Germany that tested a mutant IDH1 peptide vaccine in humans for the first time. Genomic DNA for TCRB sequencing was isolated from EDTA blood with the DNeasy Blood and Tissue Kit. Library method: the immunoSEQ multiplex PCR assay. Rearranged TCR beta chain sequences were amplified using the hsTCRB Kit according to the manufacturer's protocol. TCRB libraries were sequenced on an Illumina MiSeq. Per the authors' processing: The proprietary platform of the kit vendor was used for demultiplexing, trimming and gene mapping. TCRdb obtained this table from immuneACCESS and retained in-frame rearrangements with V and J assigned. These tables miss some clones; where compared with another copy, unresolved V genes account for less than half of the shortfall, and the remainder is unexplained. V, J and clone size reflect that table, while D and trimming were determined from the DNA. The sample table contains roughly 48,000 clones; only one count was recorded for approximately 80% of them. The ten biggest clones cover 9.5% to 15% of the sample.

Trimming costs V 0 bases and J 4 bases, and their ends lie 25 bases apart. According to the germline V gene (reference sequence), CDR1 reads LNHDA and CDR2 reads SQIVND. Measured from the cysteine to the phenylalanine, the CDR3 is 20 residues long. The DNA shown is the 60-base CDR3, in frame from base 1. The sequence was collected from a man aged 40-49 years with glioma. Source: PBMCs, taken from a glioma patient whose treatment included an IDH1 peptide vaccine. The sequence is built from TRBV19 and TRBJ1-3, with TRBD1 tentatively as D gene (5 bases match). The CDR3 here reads CASSIDPPWGQSSSGNTIYF. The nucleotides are TGTGCCAGTAGTATAGACCCCCCATGGGGCCAAAGCTCGTCCGGAAACACCATATATTTT.